What follows are 8 T cell receptor beta chains derived from one specimen sequenced in a study of blood T cells in healthy people across ages (dated by TCRdb to about 2015). The protocol used for the library was 5' RACE. Sequencing took place on an Illumina HiSeq 2500. A second PCR of roughly 7 to 12 cycles was run with a J-beta primer mix and a sample-barcoded 5' primer. In-frame beta chains were kept once TCRdb had trimmed the public reads at Q25 with fastp and called clones with MiXCR. Each CDR3 protein appears once, grouped with its most common genes and DNA. This sample lists around 870,000 distinct CDR3 sequences; 25% to 30% were detected once. Roughly a sixth of the sample goes to the ten largest clones. The sample consisted of blood. The receptors stem from a woman of 80 years or more in good health.

This clonotype was recorded at least ten times. The chain has TRBV7-8 and TRBJ2-3, with unresolved D. The germline V and J ends were trimmed by 5 bases and 0 bases, with 18 bases remaining between them. CDR1 and CDR2 (germline): SGHVS, FQNEAQ. CDR3 length: 17 amino acids. For the CDR3, the DNA is TGTGCCAGCAGCCAACTTCCAGGCGGACCTAGCACAGATACGCAGTATTTT. Translated: CASSQLPGGPSTDTQYF.

In the case of this clonotype: Given a much more abundant clone one base away, this may be a read error. The rearrangement uses TRBV6-2 or TRBV6-3 and TRBJ2-3, with D hard to call. Trimming took 5 bases from V and 5 from J, leaving 11 bases between them. The CDR3 sequence is 13 residues long. CDR1 MNHEY and CDR2 SVGEGT come from the germline V gene. The CDR3 loop is CASSVKGIDTQYF. In DNA form, the CDR3 reads TGTGCCAGCAGTGTGAAGGGAATAGATACGCAGTATTTT.

J is TRBJ2-1 and V is TRBV3-1; 10 bases fit TRBD2. V shed 4 bases, J shed 3 bases, and the junction held 6 bases outside the gene matches. Germline V gene lookup returns CDR1 LGHDT and CDR2 YNNKEL (reference sequence). CDR3 length: 16 amino acids. The CDR3 DNA is TGTGCCAGCAGCCCAGCTAGCGGGGGCCTCTACAATGAGCAGTTCTTC. It encodes CASSPASGGLYNEQFF.

The sample holds a few counts of this clonotype. The chain combines TRBV7-9 with TRBJ2-5, with D tentatively TRBD1 (6 bases). In germline, CDR1 is SEHNR, CDR2 FQNEAQ (reference sequence). Trimming pared 5 bases from V and 2 bases from J, leaving 15 bases between. CDR3 size: 15 residues. CDR3 sequence: CASSPGTNRQETQYF. In nucleotides, the CDR3 is TGTGCCAGCAGCCCCGGGACAAATAGGCAAGAGACCCAGTACTTC.

This clonotype was detected a few times. Possible read error: a much larger clone is one base away. The CDR3: CASSYPSGGQETQYF. Here the CDR3 DNA reads TGTGCCAGCAGTTACCCTAGCGGGGGGCAAGAGACCCAGTACTTC. The chain couples TRBV6-5 to TRBJ2-5; 11 nucleotides agree with TRBD2. The CDR3 is 15 residues long. Germline CDR1 and CDR2: MNHEY and SVGAGI. V shed 2 bases and J 2 bases; nucleotides not matched to a gene: 1.

The chain joins TRBV20-1 to TRBJ2-7, with no clear D. The CDR3 spans 10 residues. The germline V gene encodes CDR1 DFQATT and CDR2 SNEGSKA (reference sequence). Trimming left V 8 bases short and J 2 bases short, with 7 bases between. The CDR3 DNA sequence: TGCAGTCCTAAGGCCTACGAGCAGTACTTC. Its protein is CSPKAYEQYF.

CDR3: CASRHTSGSSYEQYF. CDR3 coding DNA: TGTGCCAGCAGGCATACTAGCGGGAGCTCCTACGAGCAGTACTTC. The V and J genes are TRBV28 and TRBJ2-7, with 11 bases lining up with TRBD2. The CDR3 is 15 amino acids. The germline V gene encodes CDR1 MDHEN and CDR2 SYDVKM. V dropped 6 bases and J dropped 0; count of bases not matched to a gene: 4.

This clonotype has a count of ten or more. A much more abundant neighbour one base away suggests this may be a read error. This chain connects TRBV7-9 to TRBJ2-7; D is ambiguous. There are 14 residues in the CDR3. V gave up 5 bases and J gave up 3 bases, with 14 bases separating them. The V gene's germline CDR1 is SEHNR and CDR2 FQNEAQ (reference sequence). DNA of the CDR3: TGTGCCAGCAGCGAGGAGACGGGCCACTACGAGCAGTACTTC. This translates into CASSEETGHYEQYF.